The 18 T cell receptor beta chains reported below all come from one sample, sequenced in a study of long-term antiretroviral therapy in people with HIV. The assay used was immunoSEQ (version v3.0), run at survey level. The method was immunoSEQ multiplex PCR; TCRdb's version includes in-frame clones alone and lacks a portion of them. The repertoire holds some 17,000 clones, with approximately 80% as singletons. Sequencing used unsorted PBMCs, obtained 3.2 to 3.4 years after starting antiretroviral therapy. These receptors came from a woman aged 40 to 50 with HIV.

V and J are TRBV6-5 and TRBJ2-3, with unresolved D. CDR1 and CDR2 from the germline V gene are MNHEY and SVGAGI. The CDR3 spans 14 residues. V lost 5 bases and J 2 bases, leaving 11 bases between the germline ends. CDR3 nucleotides: TGTGCCAGCAGTCCGACCAGACTCACAGATACGCAGTATTTT. It specifies CASSPTRLTDTQYF.

The chain joins TRBV27 to TRBJ2-1, with a tentative D call TRBD2 (5 bases). Germline assignment: CDR1 MNHEY and CDR2 SMNVEV (reference sequence). The CDR3 is 13 amino acids. The V and J ends lost 5 bases and 7 bases respectively, with 12 bases between them. CDR3 sequence (DNA): TGTGCCAGCAGTCCACCCTCGGGGAATGAGCAGTTCTTC. This codes for CASSPPSGNEQFF.

CDR3 DNA sequence: TGTGCCAGCAGCTTCGGCGGTCACCATAATCAGCCCCAGCATTTT. Protein product: CASSFGGHHNQPQHF. The rearrangement uses TRBV5-6 and TRBJ1-5, with D hard to call. The CDR3 has 15 amino acids. CDR1 SGHDT and CDR2 YYEEEE come from the germline V gene. V was cut by 2 bases and J by 4 bases, with 13 bases left in between.

The chain joins TRBV7-2 to TRBJ2-5, with 9 nucleotides matching TRBD2. V dropped 5 bases and J dropped 4; count of bases not matched to a gene: 5. This CDR3 has 14 amino acids. Germline V gene sequence: CDR1 SGHTA, CDR2 FQGNSA. The CDR3 DNA is TGTGCCAGCAGCCCTACTAGCGGGCGAGAGACCCAGTACTTC. This sequence encodes CASSPTSGRETQYF.

The V and J genes are TRBV7-9 and TRBJ2-3; 9 bases align to TRBD2. V dropped 5 bases and J dropped 4; count of bases not matched to a gene: 13. CDR1 is SEHNR, CDR2 FQNEAQ, per germline (reference sequence). This CDR3 has 17 amino acids. The CDR3 DNA sequence: TGTGCCAGCAGCCGCGAGTTATCTAGCGGGGTGTCAGATACGCAGTATTTT. Protein product: CASSRELSSGVSDTQYF. Based on the CDR3 plus reference TRBV7-9 and TRBJ2-3, the full variable domain is DTGVSQNPRHKITKRGQNVTFRCDPISEHNRLYWYRQTLGQGPEFLTYFQNEAQLEKSRLLSDRFSAERPKGSFSTLEIQRTEQGDSAMYLCASSRELSSGVSDTQYFGPGTRLTVL.

The chain couples TRBV7-2 to TRBJ2-3; 11 bases are a match to TRBD2. After removal of 5 bases from V and 9 bases from J, the junction contained 13 bases not matched to a gene. Germline CDR1 reads SGHTA; CDR2 reads FQGNSA. CDR3 length: 16 amino acids. CDR3 bases: TGTGCCAGCAGCAATAGCGGGGGGGGTTTGGGTAAGACGCAGTATTTT. It specifies CASSNSGGGLGKTQYF.

The rearrangement joins TRBV4-3 to TRBJ1-2; D ambiguous. Trimming took off 0 bases at V and 0 bases at J, with 14 bases between the two ends. The CDR3 has 17 amino acids. Germline CDR1 LGHNA, CDR2 YSLEER. CDR3 nucleotide sequence: TGCGCCAGCAGCCAAGATGGAGCCTCACATACTAACTATGGCTACACCTTC. This encodes CASSQDGASHTNYGYTF.

This clone has a single count. The genes are TRBV5-6 and TRBJ1-6; 7 bases are shared with TRBD1. The CDR3 extends over 15 amino acids. Germline loops: CDR1 SGHDT, CDR2 YYEEEE. V lost 3 bases, J lost 6 bases, and 6 bases stayed unmatched. The CDR3 region has the DNA TGTGCCAGCAGCTCCTACAGGGGCGGTAATTCACCCCTCCACTTT. Translated, it gives CASSSYRGGNSPLHF. The full variable domain, completed using reference TRBV5-6 and TRBJ1-6, is DAGVTQSPTHLIKTRGQQVTLRCSPKSGHDTVSWYQQALGQGPQFIFQYYEEEERQRGNFPDRFSGHQFPNYSSELNVNALLLGDSALYLCASSSYRGGNSPLHFGNGTRLTVT.

The chain employs TRBV6-1 and TRBJ2-1; 14 bases are a match to TRBD2. CDR1 and CDR2 from the germline V gene are MNHNS and SASEGT. J gave up 4 bases and V 6 bases, and 29 bases lay outside the gene matches. The length of the CDR3 is 24 residues. CDR3 bases: TGTGCCAGCAGGGAACGCGGGACAGGGTATTCACCGGGACTAGCGGGGGTATCATACAATGAGCAGTTCTTC. It translates to CASRERGTGYSPGLAGVSYNEQFF.

The chain joins TRBV5-1 to TRBJ1-4; D is uncertain. Germline values: CDR1 SGHRS, CDR2 YFSETQ. The length of the CDR3 is 15 residues. With 0 bases removed from V and 0 bases from J, the gap between germline ends came to 6 bases. CDR3 coding DNA: TGCGCCAGCAGCTTGGTGGTGGCAACTAATGAAAAACTGTTTTTT. Translated, it gives CASSLVVATNEKLFF.

The rearrangement links TRBV5-4 to TRBJ1-2; D not certain. V was clipped by 5 bases and J by 1 base, with 15 bases between them. The CDR3 has 15 residues. In germline, CDR1 is SGHNT, CDR2 YYREEE (reference sequence). In DNA form, the CDR3 reads TGTGCCAGCAGTCCCCAGAATGGCCTTAACTATGGCTACACCTTC. It translates to CASSPQNGLNYGYTF.

The gene calls are TRBV7-2 and TRBJ1-1; 9 bases map to TRBD1. This CDR3 is built from 15 residues. V lost 1 base, J lost 7 bases, and 7 bases stayed unmatched. Germline CDR1 reads SGHTA; CDR2 reads FQGNSA. The CDR3 loop reads CASSLVSGTGSEAFF. CDR3 bases: TGTGCCAGCAGCTTAGTCTCGGGGACAGGGAGTGAAGCTTTCTTT.

V usage is TRBV12-5 and J usage is TRBJ2-7; tentative D call: TRBD2 (5 bases). Between the trimmed V and J ends, which lost 6 bases and 1 base, there was a span of 7 bases. CDR1 and CDR2 from the germline V gene are LGHNT and FRNRAP. There are 12 residues in the CDR3. The CDR3 nucleotides read TGTGCTAGTGGCCCGGGATCCTACGAGCAGTACTTC. Its translation: CASGPGSYEQYF.

The chain links TRBV5-5 to TRBJ1-4, with D perhaps TRBD1 (6 bases). From germline, CDR1 is SGHKS and CDR2 YYEKEE (reference sequence). The CDR3 loop spans 11 amino acids. The DNA for the CDR3 is TGTGCTTCCGGGGGGCTTGAAAAACTGTTTTTT. Protein sequence: CASGGLEKLFF. The complete variable domain, with remaining parts taken from reference TRBV5-5 and TRBJ1-4, reads DAGVTQSPTHLIKTRGQQVTLRCSPISGHKSVSWYQQVLGQGPQFIFQYYEKEERGRGNFPDRFSARQFPNYSSELNVNALLLGDSALYLCASGGLEKLFFGSGTQLSVL.

This sequence joins TRBV9 and TRBJ1-1, with 11 nucleotides matching TRBD1. CDR3 size: 17 residues. The ends lost 4 bases at V and 4 bases at J; junction bases unmatched: 12. Germline V gene data show CDR1 as SGDLS and CDR2 as YYNGEE. The CDR3, as DNA: TGTGCCAGCAGCCCCGCTCTAGGACAGGGGGCGTCCACTGAAGCTTTCTTT. It specifies CASSPALGQGASTEAFF.

The rearrangement uses TRBV10-1 and TRBJ2-7; tentative D call: TRBD1 (5 bases). Germline V gene sequence: CDR1 WNHNN, CDR2 SYGVQD (reference sequence). The CDR3 sequence is 13 residues long. The V end was cut by 2 bases, the J end by 6 bases, with 11 bases between. CDR3 bases: TGCGCCAGCAGTGAGACACAGGCTCGCGAGCAGTACTTC. Translating gives CASSETQAREQYF.

This clone was counted once. In DNA, the CDR3 is TGTGCCAGCTCACCACACCCCGGGAGTCTGGATGGCTACACCTTC. Its translation: CASSPHPGSLDGYTF. The chain couples TRBV18 to TRBJ1-2; D ambiguous. V dropped 1 base and J dropped 6 bases, with 15 bases sitting between them. The length of the CDR3 is 15 residues. Germline CDR1 and CDR2: KGHSH and LQKENI.

The chain carries TRBV5-1 and TRBJ2-3, with 10 positions matching TRBD2. This CDR3 region has 15 residues. With 4 bases clipped from V and 2 bases from J, the junction kept 4 bases outside the gene matches. Looked up from germline, CDR1 is SGHRS and CDR2 is YFSETQ. This CDR3 is CASSRLAGLTDTQYF. The CDR3 DNA is TGCGCCAGCAGCAGACTAGCGGGCCTCACAGATACGCAGTATTTT.